This TCR beta chain was documented in a study of blood T cell repertoires in COVID-19. Study summary: PBMCs, B-cell-depleted T cells, or T cells provided the cDNA or gDNA that made up the material.

Per the original data handling: Nucleated cell counts were estimated from reference gene primer amplification. Some clones are missing from TCRdb's copy, which holds only in-frame ones; the method was immunoSEQ multiplex PCR. D and trimming were read from the DNA, whereas the V and J calls and clone size are those reported in that table. The table has roughly 390,000 clones, around 87% seen once. Germline V lookup: CDR1 SGHVS, CDR2 FNYEAQ. The V gene lost 1 base and the J gene lost 4 bases, with 8 bases spanning the gap. The CDR3 covers 15 residues. The Seattle patients, enrolled during active infection, were followed longitudinally.

The chain uses TRBV7-6 and TRBJ1-6; tentative D call: TRBD1 (5 bases). The sequencing sample was made of peripheral blood. The clonotype was recovered from a woman aged 25-40 years with COVID-19, enrolled during active disease. The CDR3, as DNA: TGTGCCAGCAGCTTAGGCGACAGTTATAATTCACCCCTCCACTTT. Residues: CASSLGDSYNSPLHF.